Sequencing of this TCR beta chain was carried out in a study of blood T cell repertoires in COVID-19. About the research overall: Sources were T cells, B-cell-depleted T cells, or PBMCs; the material itself was cDNA or gDNA.

Ages ranged from roughly 18 to 100 years, with residence in some 25 US areas. How the authors handled the data: Amplification with reference gene primers provided the estimates of nucleated cell counts. Clones were read by immunoSEQ multiplex PCR, and TCRdb kept only the in-frame ones, dropping some. The DNA gave D and trimming, while V, J and clone size come from that table. The sample contains approximately 150,000 clones, roughly 84% of which appear only once. The specimen was PBMCs or T cells enriched from blood (not recorded which). The clonotype comes from a human donor with acute COVID-19. The donor label of this sample is uncertain.

The CDR3 here is CASSEGTGGVVRTEAFF. CDR3 DNA sequence: TGTGCCAGCAGTGAAGGGACAGGGGGAGTGGTACGGACTGAAGCTTTCTTT. The chain joins TRBV2 to TRBJ1-1; 10 bases are a match to TRBD1. There are 17 residues in the CDR3. V dropped 1 base and J dropped 5; count of bases not matched to a gene: 10. CDR1 is SNHLY and CDR2 is FYNNEI in the germline V gene.